Presented here are 26 T cell receptor beta chains from one specimen sequenced in a study of blood T cell repertoires in COVID-19 (dated by TCRdb to 2018 to 2021). Library generation was performed with the immunoSEQ multiplex PCR assay. Imported from immuneACCESS, the table was reduced by TCRdb to in-frame sequences with V and J called. These copies leave out some clones; in studies compared against another copy, an unresolved V gene accounts for under half, and the cause of the remainder is not known. In all, the sample holds 250,000 to 300,000 clones, and 75% to 90% of those were seen once. 2% to 2.5% of the sample goes to the ten largest clones. The sequencing input was peripheral blood. Receptors originate from a woman between 50 and 59 years old who had recovered from COVID-19.

This clone was detected a few times. The rearrangement links TRBV9 to TRBJ2-2, with 14 bases aligning to TRBD2. The V and J ends lost 3 bases and 4 bases, in that order; junction bases with no gene match: 11. The CDR3 extends over 19 amino acids. Germline V gene data show CDR1 as SGDLS and CDR2 as YYNGEE. This CDR3 reads CASSGRLAGGPTGTGELFF. The CDR3 bases are TGTGCCAGCAGCGGCCGACTAGCGGGGGGGCCTACGGGCACCGGGGAGCTGTTTTTT.

The V gene is TRBV5-1, the J gene TRBJ2-5; possibly TRBD2 for D (6 bases). This CDR3 comprises 16 residues. Germline V gene sequence: CDR1 SGHRS, CDR2 YFSETQ. Trimming removed 4 bases from V and 1 base from J, with 17 bases in between. CDR3 residues: CASSPIGAGPQETQYF. The CDR3 DNA follows: TGCGCCAGCAGCCCTATTGGAGCGGGCCCCCAAGAGACCCAGTACTTC.

The V and J genes are TRBV10-3 and TRBJ2-3; 14 nucleotides align to TRBD2. CDR3 length equals 18 residues. The trim removed 6 bases at V and 4 bases at J, leaving 12 bases unmatched. CDR1 is ENHRY, CDR2 SYGVKD, per germline. CDR3 in amino acids: CAIRVTGTSGGAPDTQYF. CDR3 nucleotides: TGTGCCATCAGGGTAACAGGGACTAGCGGGGGTGCCCCAGATACGCAGTATTTT.

This sequence joins TRBV4-2 and TRBJ2-1; 8 bases match TRBD1. Germline CDR1 reads LGHNA; CDR2 reads YNFKEQ. The CDR3 spans 15 residues. The ends lost 4 bases at V and 3 bases at J; junction bases unmatched: 5. CDR3 nucleotide sequence: TGTGCCAGCAGCCTAGAGGACAGGGACTACAATGAGCAGTTCTTC. Protein product: CASSLEDRDYNEQFF.

This chain links TRBV4-3 with TRBJ1-1; D ambiguous. The V and J ends lost 1 base and 6 bases respectively, with 9 bases between them. Germline CDR1 is LGHNA and CDR2 is YSLEER. The CDR3 covers 13 residues. The CDR3 sequence: CASSQGTLAEAFF. In DNA, the CDR3 is TGCGCCAGCAGCCAAGGGACTTTGGCTGAAGCTTTCTTT.

V is TRBV11-2 and J is TRBJ2-1; D ambiguous. This CDR3 comprises 12 residues. The germline V gene encodes CDR1 SGHAT and CDR2 FQNNGV. Between the trimmed V and J ends, which lost 5 bases and 7 bases, there was a span of 9 bases. This chain's CDR3 is CASSLYANEQFF. CDR3 in DNA: TGTGCCAGCAGCCTTTATGCGAATGAGCAGTTCTTC.

This clone came up once. J is TRBJ1-1 and V is TRBV5-1; D ambiguous. This CDR3 comprises 13 residues. Germline V gene lookup returns CDR1 SGHRS and CDR2 YFSETQ. The V end lost 4 bases, the J end lost 0 bases, and 7 bases lay between the germline ends. CDR3 protein: CASSITVNTEAFF. The CDR3, as DNA: TGCGCCAGCAGCATTACAGTGAACACTGAAGCTTTCTTT.

The chain uses TRBV9 and TRBJ2-5, with D possibly TRBD2 on 6 matching bases. In germline, CDR1 is SGDLS, CDR2 YYNGEE. Trimming took 6 bases from V and 5 from J, leaving 17 bases between them. The CDR3 spans 14 residues. CDR3 coding DNA: TGTGCCAGCACCTTCGGGAGCGTCGGGGAGACCCAGTACTTC. Translating it yields CASTFGSVGETQYF.

The chain carries TRBV5-8 and TRBJ2-7; 9 bases are shared with TRBD1. CDR1 is SGHTS, CDR2 YDEGEE, per germline. J lost 2 bases, V lost 4 bases, and 4 bases had no gene match. The CDR3 spans 14 residues. The CDR3 DNA sequence: TGTGCCAGCAGCCGGGGACAGGGCCCCTACGAGCAGTACTTC. Its protein is CASSRGQGPYEQYF.

The J gene is TRBJ2-3, the V gene TRBV7-2; 7 bases align to TRBD2. Losses at the gene ends were 4 bases for V and 5 bases for J; bases not matched to a gene: 3. The CDR3 extends over 13 amino acids. Per the germline V gene, CDR1 is SGHTA and CDR2 is FQGNSA. In nucleotides, the CDR3 is TGTGCCAGCAGCTCTAGCGGTCGAGATACGCAGTATTTT. Translating it yields CASSSSGRDTQYF.

The chain employs TRBV7-3 and TRBJ1-2; D may be TRBD1 (6 bases). The ends were cut back, 5 bases at V and 4 bases at J, with 17 bases in the middle. This CDR3 has 15 amino acids. In germline, CDR1 is SGHTA, CDR2 FQGTGA. This chain's CDR3 is CASSPRAGAFYGYTF. The CDR3 DNA is TGTGCCAGCAGCCCGAGGGCAGGGGCCTTCTATGGCTACACCTTC.

V gene TRBV6-2 or TRBV6-3 combines with J gene TRBJ1-5; TRBD1 might be the D (5 bases). The CDR3 length is 15 residues. CDR1 is MNHEY and CDR2 is SVGEGT in the germline V gene. The V and J ends lost 6 bases and 1 base respectively, with 13 bases between them. The CDR3 is CASSPGLGSNQPQHF. The CDR3 DNA reads TGTGCCAGCAGCCCGGGACTTGGGAGCAATCAGCCCCAGCATTTT.

This clone was seen a handful of times. The chain links TRBV6-6 to TRBJ2-7; D ambiguous. Between the trimmed V and J ends, which lost 4 bases and 2 bases, there was a span of 9 bases. CDR3 length: 13 amino acids. Per the germline V gene, CDR1 is MNHNY and CDR2 is SVGAGI (reference sequence). For the CDR3, the DNA is TGTGCCAGCAGTTCCGGGTTTGCCTACGAGCAGTACTTC. It yields the protein CASSSGFAYEQYF.

J is TRBJ2-7 and V is TRBV27; no clear D gene. Deletions cut 4 bases from V and 3 bases from J, with 10 bases between. From germline, CDR1 is MNHEY and CDR2 SMNVEV (reference sequence). The CDR3 covers 13 residues. CDR3 sequence reads: CASSSGPYYEQYF. CDR3 nucleotides: TGTGCCAGCAGTTCGGGTCCTTACTACGAGCAGTACTTC.

The chain carries TRBV19 and TRBJ1-5, with TRBD1 identical over 7 bases. J lost 5 bases, V lost 5 bases, and 9 bases had no gene match. CDR1 and CDR2 from the germline V gene are LNHDA and SQIVND (reference sequence). The CDR3 has 15 amino acids. The CDR3 loop reads CASSGPTGFDQPQHF. CDR3 nucleotide sequence: TGTGCCAGTAGTGGTCCGACAGGGTTCGATCAGCCCCAGCATTTT.

This clone has just one count. The chain uses TRBV30 and TRBJ2-3; TRBD2 matches 14 bases. In germline, CDR1 is GTSNPN, CDR2 SVGIG (reference sequence). V lost 3 bases to trimming and J lost 5 bases; unmatched junction nucleotides: 7. This CDR3 has 16 residues. The CDR3 nucleotides read TGTGCCTGGAGCTCGGGACTAGCGGGGGCGGGAGATACGCAGTATTTT. This encodes CAWSSGLAGAGDTQYF.

The chain combines TRBV28 with TRBJ2-5; 8 bases line up with TRBD1. Germline V lookup: CDR1 MDHEN, CDR2 SYDVKM. V lost 4 bases and J lost 5; bases outside the gene matches: 9. This CDR3 has 15 residues. The CDR3 DNA sequence: TGTGCCAGCAGTTCCCGACAGGGGAGAGGGGAGACCCAGTACTTC. Protein sequence: CASSSRQGRGETQYF.

The V gene is TRBV6-5, the J gene TRBJ2-7, with a tentative D call TRBD2 (6 bases). This CDR3 is 14 amino acids long. With 2 bases removed from V and 1 base from J, the gap between germline ends came to 9 bases. Germline V CDR1 and CDR2: MNHEY, SVGAGI. The CDR3 here is CASSYGRTSYEQYF. CDR3 nucleotide sequence: TGTGCCAGCAGTTACGGGAGGACTTCCTACGAGCAGTACTTC.

The chain has TRBV7-9 and TRBJ2-7; no reliable D call. The CDR3 is 14 residues long. Trimming shortened V by 8 bases and J by 3 bases, and 17 bases separated the two germline ends. The germline V gene encodes CDR1 SEHNR and CDR2 FQNEAQ (reference sequence). The CDR3 bases are TGTGCCAGCGGCAACGTCGGCAGGATCTACGAGCAGTACTTC. Amino acids: CASGNVGRIYEQYF.

This clone was counted between two and nine times. This chain uses TRBV7-2 with TRBJ2-5; tentatively, D is TRBD1 (5 bases). This CDR3 is 14 amino acids long. CDR1 and CDR2 from the germline V gene are SGHTA and FQGNSA. Trimming took 3 bases from V and 4 from J, leaving 12 bases between them. The CDR3 DNA reads TGTGCCAGCAGCTTGTTTGCCCAGGGAGAGACCCAGTACTTC. Translating it yields CASSLFAQGETQYF.

In this sample, this clone turned up a few times. The chain couples TRBV6-2 or TRBV6-3 to TRBJ2-5, with a weak D call TRBD1 (6 bases). V was cut by 6 bases and J by 12 bases, with 14 bases left in between. This CDR3 contains 11 residues. Germline V gene sequence: CDR1 MNHEY, CDR2 SVGEGT. In nucleotides, the CDR3 is TGTGCCAGCAGCCAGGGACAAAAAGAGTACTTC. This translates into CASSQGQKEYF.

J is TRBJ1-1 and V is TRBV5-1; D is ambiguous. V was trimmed by 5 bases and J by 0 bases, leaving 11 bases between them. Germline V CDR1 and CDR2: SGHRS, YFSETQ. The CDR3 totals 14 residues. CDR3 in DNA: TGCGCCAGCAGTCTAGGATCGGTGAACACTGAAGCTTTCTTT. It translates to CASSLGSVNTEAFF.

V is TRBV6-2 or TRBV6-3 and J is TRBJ2-7; D is unclear. With 4 bases removed from V and 5 bases from J, the gap between germline ends came to 9 bases. CDR1 MNHEY and CDR2 SVGEGT come from the germline V gene. The CDR3 is 12 residues long. The CDR3 spells CASSFTANEQYF. Written as DNA, the CDR3 is TGTGCCAGCAGTTTCACAGCTAACGAGCAGTACTTC.

The genes are TRBV27 and TRBJ1-1; no clear D. Germline V gene data show CDR1 as MNHEY and CDR2 as SMNVEV (reference sequence). This CDR3 is 15 amino acids long. V was shortened by 8 bases and J by 1 base, with 17 bases between the two germline ends. The CDR3 coding sequence is TGTGCCAGCTACTTTACGGGAGGGTCGAACACTGAAGCTTTCTTT. It yields the protein CASYFTGGSNTEAFF.

The chain combines TRBV10-3 with TRBJ1-2; D may be TRBD1 (5 bases). V gave up 2 bases and J gave up 5 bases, with 9 bases separating them. Germline values: CDR1 ENHRY, CDR2 SYGVKD. This CDR3 contains 13 residues. Here the CDR3 reads CAISEAGSYGYTF. The DNA of the CDR3 is TGTGCCATCAGTGAGGCAGGGTCATATGGCTACACCTTC.

The chain carries TRBV24-1 and TRBJ1-4; 9 bases line up with TRBD1. This CDR3 region has 15 residues. Trimming at V came to 3 bases and at J to 5 bases, leaving 3 bases not matched to a gene. The germline CDR1 and CDR2 sequences are KGHDR and SFDVKD. In DNA, the CDR3 is TGTGCCACCAGTGATGGGGGACAGGGCAATGAAAAACTGTTTTTT. Amino acid sequence: CATSDGGQGNEKLFF.